Detailed here is one T cell receptor (beta chain). 60 Vbeta and 13 Jbeta primers were used in PCR. Assay used: immunoSEQ multiplex PCR; TCRdb lists only in-frame clones, some missing. The profile covers roughly 98,000 clones, with approximately 72% appearing a single time and 13% to 15% taken by the ten largest. The CDR3 totals 15 residues. The germline V gene has CDR1 LNHNV and CDR2 YYDKDF (reference sequence). Between the trimmed V and J ends, which lost 1 base and 6 bases, there was a span of 13 bases. The sample comes from a study of cytomegalovirus exposure and HLA in healthy donors. The TCR originated in a woman between 70 and 85 years old in good health and CMV-seropositive. Sequenced input: PBMCs. J is TRBJ2-1 and V is TRBV15; D call uncertain. CDR3 in amino acids: CATSRGPKLVNEQFF. CDR3 coding DNA: TGTGCCACCAGCAGAGGCCCCAAGCTCGTCAATGAGCAGTTCTTC. The full variable domain, rest sourced from reference TRBV15 and TRBJ2-1, is DAMVIQNPRYQVTQFGKPVTLSCSQTLNHNVMYWYQQKSSQAPKLLFHYYDKDFNNEADTPDNFQSRRPNTSFCFLDIRSPGLGDTAMYLCATSRGPKLVNEQFFGPGTRLTVL.